Listed below are T cell receptor beta chains from one sample, sequenced in a study of shared clonotypes between healthy human individuals. Here immunoSEQ multiplex PCR was the method, and the copy in TCRdb shows in-frame clones only, minus some. The sample lists roughly 2.1 million clones, roughly 91% occurring once. Sequencing was performed on naive CD8+ T cells from PBMCs. The receptors shown here come from a man between 18 and 35 years old in good health. Some clones in this sample may be carry-over from other donors' samples. CDR3s include the opening cysteine and the closing phenylalanine or tryptophan. Each record gives: V gene, J gene, clone size, D gene, CDR3 DNA, CDR3 protein. A D gene is named only where the DNA matches it firmly. Size tells how often a clone was seen (once, few, many) or the class of an expanded clone, and some rows leave it out.

>TRBV7-9|TRBJ2-7|once|TRBD1
TGTGCCAGCAGCTTAGGACAGGGCTTATACTACGAGCAGTACTTC
CASSLGQGLYYEQYF
>TRBV27|TRBJ2-1|-|-
TGTGCCAGCAGTCCCCTTAAAGTGAGCTCCTACAATGAGCAGTTCTTC
CASSPLKVSSYNEQFF
>TRBV10-1|TRBJ2-1|-|-
TGCGCCAGCAGTGAGTCGGAAACCGCCAGTGAGCAGTTCTTC
CASSESETASEQFF
>TRBV21-1|TRBJ2-2|-|-
TGTGCCAGCAGCCAGAAAGAACTAGTTGTTAACACCGGGGAGCTGTTTTTT
CASSQKELVVNTGELFF
>TRBV27|TRBJ2-1|-|-
TGTGCCAGCAGTTTATCCGGGGGCCGCTCCTACAATGAGCAGTTCTTC
CASSLSGGRSYNEQFF
>TRBV28|TRBJ2-5|-|-
TGTGCCAGCAGTCCCGGGGTTGGCAGGTGGGCTTGGGAGACCCAGTACTTC
CASSPGVGRWAWETQYF
>TRBV27|TRBJ2-1|-|TRBD2
TGTGCCAGCAGCGAGCGGGAGGGCTCCTACAATGAGCAGTTCTTC
CASSEREGSYNEQFF
>TRBV6-5|TRBJ2-5|-|-
TGTGCCAGCAGTTACTCGCAAGGGGGGAAAGAGACCCAGTACTTC
CASSYSQGGKETQYF
>TRBV7-7|TRBJ2-1|-|-
TGTGCCAGCAGCTTAGACCTGGGTAATGAGCAGTTCTTC
CASSLDLGNEQFF
>TRBV27|TRBJ2-1|-|TRBD1
TGTGCCAGCAGTACCACCGGGACAGCCTACAATGAGCAGTTCTTC
CASSTTGTAYNEQFF
>TRBV11-2|TRBJ2-7|-|TRBD2
TGTGCCAGCAGCCTGACTAGCGGGACCTACGAGCAGTACTTC
CASSLTSGTYEQYF
>TRBV11-2|TRBJ2-1|-|TRBD1
TGTGCCAGCAGAGGGACAGGGGGGCCCAATGAGCAGTTCTTC
CASRGTGGPNEQFF
>TRBV14|TRBJ2-3|once|-
TGTGCCAGCAGCCAAGATTTGCGGGATACAGATACGCAGTATTTT
CASSQDLRDTDTQYF
>TRBV5-4|TRBJ2-5|-|TRBD1
TGTGCCAGCAGCTTGGATCCGGCAGGGACAGGAACCAGCGGGACCCAGTACTTC
CASSLDPAGTGTSGTQYF
>TRBV2|TRBJ2-3|once|-
TGTGCCAGAGGGACCTCACCCGTTACCTCCAGCACAGATACGCAGTATTTT
CARGTSPVTSSTDTQYF
>TRBV29-1|TRBJ2-2|-|TRBD2
TGCAGCGTTGTGGGACTAGCGGGATACGGCGGGGAGCTGTTTTTT
CSVVGLAGYGGELFF
>TRBV27|TRBJ2-7|-|TRBD1
TGTGCCAGCGGCCCGGGACAGACCTACGAGCAGTACTTC
CASGPGQTYEQYF
>TRBV7-9|TRBJ1-1|few|-
TGTGCCAGCAGCGCCCAGTGGGTGAGGGATTGGAGGAACACTGAAGCTTTCTTT
CASSAQWVRDWRNTEAFF
>TRBV2|TRBJ2-3|-|TRBD1
TGTGCCAGCCGAGGGGGCGGAGATACGCAGTATTTT
CASRGGGDTQYF
>TRBV7-9|TRBJ2-1|-|-
TGTGCCAGCAGCTTAGCGACATTCGGGAGTAAGTACAATGAGCAGTTCTTC
CASSLATFGSKYNEQFF
>TRBV11-2|TRBJ1-1|-|-
TGTGCCAGCAGCCCCCAGGGTAGGGACACTGAAGCTTTCTTT
CASSPQGRDTEAFF
>TRBV6-5|TRBJ2-3|-|TRBD1
TGTGCCAGCAGGTACAGGGGGGATACGCAGTATTTT
CASRYRGDTQYF
>TRBV7-9|TRBJ2-3|-|-
TGTGCCAGCAGCGGATCAAAAGGGGATGGGACAGATACGCAGTATTTT
CASSGSKGDGTDTQYF
>TRBV18|TRBJ2-7|-|TRBD2
TGTGCCAGCTCACCACAGGGACTAGTGCCCTACGAGCAGTACTTC
CASSPQGLVPYEQYF
>TRBV27|TRBJ2-3|-|-
TGTGCCAGCAGTCCGACAGGATTAGATACGCAGTATTTT
CASSPTGLDTQYF
>TRBV30|TRBJ2-1|once|TRBD2
TGTGCCTCCGGGGGGGCGGTTATCTACAATGAGCAGTTCTTC
CASGGAVIYNEQFF
>TRBV12-5|TRBJ1-1|-|-
TGTGCTAGTGGTTTTTCAGGGGACACTGAAGCTTTCTTT
CASGFSGDTEAFF
>TRBV11-2|TRBJ1-6|-|-
TGTGCCAGCAGCCTAGCCCGACGGAATAATTCACCCCTCCACTTT
CASSLARRNNSPLHF
>TRBV27|TRBJ1-2|-|-
TGTGCCAGCAGTTTTGCAGGGGCGGGTGGCTACACCTTC
CASSFAGAGGYTF
>TRBV27|TRBJ1-2|-|-
TGTGCCAGCAGTTTGCTCGGGGGACTAACAGCTAACTATGGCTACACCTTC
CASSLLGGLTANYGYTF
>TRBV9|TRBJ1-2|few|-
TGTGCCAGCAGCGTAGGGTCACTAAACTATGGCTACACCTTC
CASSVGSLNYGYTF
>TRBV7-6|TRBJ2-5|-|-
TGTGCCAGCAGCTTGAACAGACAAGAGACCCAGTACTTC
CASSLNRQETQYF
>TRBV5-8|TRBJ2-2|-|-
TGTGCCAGCAGCTTTGGGGTCGGGGAGCTGTTTTTT
CASSFGVGELFF
>TRBV4-1|TRBJ2-2|-|-
TGCGCCAGCAGCCATGACGCCGGGACAATAACCGGGGAGCTGTTTTTT
CASSHDAGTITGELFF
>TRBV5-1|TRBJ1-1|few|-
TGCGCCAGCAGCTTGGGGGGGCTTGAAGCTTTCTTT
CASSLGGLEAFF
>TRBV2|TRBJ2-6|-|-
TGTGCCAGCAGTGACAGGGGCTACTCTGGGGCCAACGTCCTGACTTTC
CASSDRGYSGANVLTF
>TRBV10-3|TRBJ2-2|once|-
TGTGCCATCAGTGTAACCGGGACGGAGAACACCGGGGAGCTGTTTTTT
CAISVTGTENTGELFF
>TRBV4-1|TRBJ2-1|-|-
TGCGCCAGCAGCCAAAGTCGGGGGAATGAGCAGTTCTTC
CASSQSRGNEQFF
>TRBV27|TRBJ1-2|-|TRBD1
TGTGCCAGCAGTTTAAGGTTTCGACCCGCGGGACAGGTGAACTATGGCTACACCTTC
CASSLRFRPAGQVNYGYTF
>TRBV4-1|TRBJ1-4|-|-
TGCGCCAGCAGCCAAGGGGGGAAAACAGGGCTGAGCGAAAAACTGTTTTTT
CASSQGGKTGLSEKLFF
>TRBV7-9|TRBJ1-1|-|-
TGTGCCAGCAGCTGGGCATCGAACACTGAAGCTTTCTTT
CASSWASNTEAFF
>TRBV7-8|TRBJ1-2|-|TRBD1
TGTGCCAGCAGCTTAGCTCCCGGCAGGGGGAATGGCTACACCTTC
CASSLAPGRGNGYTF
>TRBV5-6|TRBJ2-7|-|TRBD1
TGTGCCAGCAGCCCCGACAGGGGGATGTCCTACGAGCAGTACTTC
CASSPDRGMSYEQYF
>TRBV5-1|TRBJ1-2|-|-
TGCGCCAGCAGCTTGGGTCCGGATAGCTACACCTTC
CASSLGPDSYTF
>TRBV7-9|TRBJ2-7|-|TRBD2
TGTGCCAGCAGCAATAGGAGGGAGGGAGGCGCATCCGGGAACGAGCAGTACTTC
CASSNRREGGASGNEQYF
>TRBV7-3|TRBJ2-1|-|-
TGTGCCAGCAGCTTAATGGCAGGGTCGAGCTCCTACAATGAGCAGTTCTTC
CASSLMAGSSSYNEQFF
>TRBV28|TRBJ2-5|-|TRBD2
TGTGCCAGCAGTTTCCGACTAGCGGGAGTAGAGACCCAGTACTTC
CASSFRLAGVETQYF
>TRBV5-1|TRBJ1-3|-|-
TGCGCCAGCAGCTTGGCCAGGGCGACTGGAAACACCATATATTTT
CASSLARATGNTIYF
>TRBV20-1|TRBJ2-7|-|-
TGCAGTGCTACCTCGACCTACGAGCAGTACTTC
CSATSTYEQYF
>TRBV28|TRBJ2-4|-|-
TGTGCCAGCAGCCAGTGGACAGTCCTAGCCAAAAACATTCAGTACTTC
CASSQWTVLAKNIQYF
>TRBV18|TRBJ2-3|-|TRBD1
TGTGCCAGCTCACTGACTCGGACAGGGGCGGAAGATACGCAGTATTTT
CASSLTRTGAEDTQYF
>TRBV6-5|TRBJ1-3|-|-
TGTGCCAGCAGACCCGGACGGGCAGGCGGAAACACCATATATTTT
CASRPGRAGGNTIYF
>TRBV19|TRBJ2-7|-|TRBD1
TGTGCCACACAAGAAGGGACAGGCGAGCAGTACTTC
CATQEGTGEQYF
>TRBV27|TRBJ2-3|-|TRBD1
TGTGCCAGCAGTGCACACCGGGACAGGGGCCCAGATACGCAGTATTTT
CASSAHRDRGPDTQYF
>TRBV4-2|TRBJ1-1|-|-
TGTGCCAGCAGCCAAGTCCTTCTTTACACTGAAGCTTTCTTT
CASSQVLLYTEAFF